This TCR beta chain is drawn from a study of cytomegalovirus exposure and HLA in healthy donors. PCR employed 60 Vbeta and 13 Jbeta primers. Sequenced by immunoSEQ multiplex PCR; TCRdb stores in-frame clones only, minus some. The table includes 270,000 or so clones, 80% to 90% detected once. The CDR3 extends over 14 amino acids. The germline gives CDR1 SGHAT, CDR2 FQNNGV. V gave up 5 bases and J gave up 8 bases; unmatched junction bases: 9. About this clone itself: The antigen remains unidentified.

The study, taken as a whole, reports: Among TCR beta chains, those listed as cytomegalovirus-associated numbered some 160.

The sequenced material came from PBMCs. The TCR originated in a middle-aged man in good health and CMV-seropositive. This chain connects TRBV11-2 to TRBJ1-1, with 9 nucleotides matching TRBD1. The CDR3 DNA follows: TGTGCCAGCAGCGTCGCCGGGACAGGGCTGGAAGCTTTCTTT. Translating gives CASSVAGTGLEAFF.